These T cell receptor beta chains were read from a single sample in a study of cytomegalovirus exposure and HLA in healthy donors. Clones were sequenced by immunoSEQ multiplex PCR, and TCRdb holds only the in-frame ones, with some missing. Here the sample spans roughly 140,000 clones, less than 90% being singletons. Source material: PBMCs. These receptors came from a woman aged 18-29 years in good health and CMV-seropositive. The conserved cysteine and the conserved F or W are not part of the CDR3 here. Fields, in order: D gene, J gene, V gene, CDR3 protein. A D gene is named only where the DNA matches it firmly.

d_gene: -
j_gene: TRBJ1-2
v_gene: TRBV6-5
CDR3aa: ASSRGGVGLGGYT

d_gene: TRBD2
j_gene: TRBJ2-3
v_gene: TRBV10-1
CDR3aa: ASSGWASGKSEGSDTQY

d_gene: TRBD2
j_gene: TRBJ2-4
v_gene: TRBV4-1
CDR3aa: ASSQDGSGRAIRAKNIQY

d_gene: TRBD1
j_gene: TRBJ1-2
v_gene: TRBV28
CDR3aa: ASSLGQGRGYT

d_gene: TRBD1
j_gene: TRBJ1-4
v_gene: TRBV11-2
CDR3aa: ASSDHRGEGEKLF

d_gene: TRBD1
j_gene: TRBJ2-5
v_gene: TRBV2
CDR3aa: ASSEGQGSWQTQY

d_gene: -
j_gene: TRBJ1-5
v_gene: TRBV19
CDR3aa: ASSTGQANQPQH

d_gene: -
j_gene: TRBJ2-7
v_gene: TRBV6-5
CDR3aa: ASSYSESYEQY

d_gene: -
j_gene: TRBJ1-1
v_gene: TRBV6-6
CDR3aa: ASSYQEGEAF

d_gene: TRBD2
j_gene: TRBJ2-7
v_gene: TRBV19
CDR3aa: ASSIGLAGAYSYEQY

d_gene: -
j_gene: TRBJ1-2
v_gene: TRBV29-1
CDR3aa: SVGSGEGYT

d_gene: TRBD1
j_gene: TRBJ1-1
v_gene: TRBV19
CDR3aa: ASRDRGQGTEAF

d_gene: -
j_gene: TRBJ2-5
v_gene: TRBV11-2
CDR3aa: ASRPWAQETQY

d_gene: -
j_gene: TRBJ2-7
v_gene: TRBV12-2
CDR3aa: ASRLGTSGRRYEQY

d_gene: -
j_gene: TRBJ2-7
v_gene: TRBV6-5
CDR3aa: ASSLEAGWNSYEQY

d_gene: TRBD2
j_gene: TRBJ2-7
v_gene: TRBV5-1
CDR3aa: ASSFRTSGSYEQY

d_gene: -
j_gene: TRBJ2-5
v_gene: TRBV30
CDR3aa: ALTGQETQY

d_gene: TRBD2
j_gene: TRBJ2-7
v_gene: TRBV19
CDR3aa: ASSMTSGYEQY

d_gene: -
j_gene: TRBJ1-5
v_gene: TRBV6-4
CDR3aa: ASERGTRYSNQPQH

d_gene: -
j_gene: TRBJ2-1
v_gene: TRBV2
CDR3aa: ARTSSNEQF

d_gene: -
j_gene: TRBJ1-2
v_gene: TRBV27
CDR3aa: ASSPPGHNYGYT

d_gene: -
j_gene: TRBJ1-2
v_gene: TRBV10-3
CDR3aa: AISPREDYGYT

d_gene: TRBD2
j_gene: TRBJ2-1
v_gene: TRBV14
CDR3aa: ASSQLAGHNEQF

d_gene: TRBD2
j_gene: TRBJ2-3
v_gene: TRBV5-4
CDR3aa: ASSGLEVDTQY

d_gene: -
j_gene: TRBJ2-7
v_gene: TRBV7-8
CDR3aa: ASSFEEGEQY

d_gene: TRBD1
j_gene: TRBJ2-7
v_gene: TRBV9
CDR3aa: ASSGGDREDYEQY

d_gene: TRBD1
j_gene: TRBJ2-2
v_gene: TRBV6-6
CDR3aa: ASQGQGNTGELF

d_gene: TRBD2
j_gene: TRBJ2-7
v_gene: TRBV10-3
CDR3aa: AISEVAGGSYEQY

d_gene: -
j_gene: TRBJ2-7
v_gene: TRBV19
CDR3aa: ASSIGGAVLYEQY

d_gene: -
j_gene: TRBJ2-5
v_gene: TRBV7-9
CDR3aa: ASSFSRETQY

d_gene: TRBD1
j_gene: TRBJ1-2
v_gene: TRBV6-5
CDR3aa: ASSSLTGPYGYT

d_gene: TRBD2
j_gene: TRBJ2-7
v_gene: TRBV11-2
CDR3aa: ASSSRTSGSLGVYEQY

d_gene: TRBD2
j_gene: TRBJ2-5
v_gene: TRBV13
CDR3aa: ASSGLLAGLETQY

d_gene: TRBD1
j_gene: TRBJ2-7
v_gene: TRBV29-1
CDR3aa: SGRTGGREQY

d_gene: -
j_gene: TRBJ2-5
v_gene: TRBV15
CDR3aa: ATSSRYGETQY

d_gene: -
j_gene: TRBJ2-7
v_gene: TRBV7-9
CDR3aa: ASSLAGLGRVIDEQY

d_gene: TRBD2
j_gene: TRBJ2-7
v_gene: TRBV7-2
CDR3aa: ASRREGGQTYEQY

d_gene: -
j_gene: TRBJ2-7
v_gene: TRBV5-6
CDR3aa: ASSLSGEQY

d_gene: -
j_gene: TRBJ1-3
v_gene: TRBV30
CDR3aa: AWSLSSSGNTIY

d_gene: TRBD1
j_gene: TRBJ2-7
v_gene: TRBV27
CDR3aa: ASGRDRRLPQY

d_gene: TRBD2
j_gene: TRBJ2-7
v_gene: TRBV29-1
CDR3aa: SVEATGPGGGSYEQY

d_gene: -
j_gene: TRBJ1-3
v_gene: TRBV19
CDR3aa: ASSIGPAIY

d_gene: -
j_gene: TRBJ2-7
v_gene: TRBV5-6
CDR3aa: ASSVRGNRRGYEQY

d_gene: TRBD1
j_gene: TRBJ2-7
v_gene: TRBV7-2
CDR3aa: ASSLAGTGDYEQY

d_gene: -
j_gene: TRBJ2-1
v_gene: TRBV6-5
CDR3aa: ASSYSKKGGGNEQF

d_gene: -
j_gene: TRBJ2-3
v_gene: TRBV11-3
CDR3aa: ASSLDSAGSSTDTQY

d_gene: -
j_gene: TRBJ2-2
v_gene: TRBV11-3
CDR3aa: ASSKQGTGELF

d_gene: TRBD2
j_gene: TRBJ2-3
v_gene: TRBV7-6
CDR3aa: ASLAGGPSTDTQY

d_gene: TRBD1
j_gene: TRBJ1-2
v_gene: TRBV5-1
CDR3aa: ASSAGQGVNGYT

d_gene: -
j_gene: TRBJ2-3
v_gene: TRBV29-1
CDR3aa: SVGEDTQY